The 28 T cell receptor beta chains in this list originate from one sample, sequenced in a study of post-analysis software for immune sequencing data. General study findings and limits: Roughly five TRBV segments appeared more often in patients than in controls, and TRBV5-6, TRBV5-1 and TRBV20-1 were among these.

TCR beta cDNA libraries had unique molecular identifiers. Each CDR3 protein gets one entry after TCRdb re-called the PCR reads with MiXCR. Among some 450,000 distinct CDR3 sequences listed, approximately 46% were seen once. Their antigens remain unidentified. Sample: blood. These receptors all come from a girl aged 10-17 years with multiple sclerosis.

The chain employs TRBV12-3 or TRBV12-4 and TRBJ2-7, with TRBD2 matching over 10 bases. The V and J ends lost 5 bases and 2 bases, in that order; junction bases with no gene match: 6. The CDR3 contains 15 residues. As DNA, the CDR3 is TGTGCCAGCAGTCCCAGCGGGAGGGCCACCTACGAGCAGTACTTC. It encodes CASSPSGRATYEQYF.

The rearrangement uses TRBV5-1 and TRBJ1-2, with D perhaps matching TRBD1 (6 bases). The CDR3 spans 14 residues. CDR1 and CDR2 from the germline V gene are SGHRS and YFSETQ. Deletions cut 2 bases from V and 2 bases from J, with 10 bases between. The DNA for the CDR3 is TGCGCCAGCAGCTTCCGGGGGCAAAACTATGGCTACACCTTC. This translates into CASSFRGQNYGYTF.

This clonotype occurred many times. V and J are TRBV5-1 and TRBJ2-5; TRBD2 agrees at 9 bases. This CDR3 has 15 residues. Per the germline V gene, CDR1 is SGHRS and CDR2 is YFSETQ. V trimming: 4 bases; J trimming: 2 bases; junction bases outside the gene matches: 6. In DNA form, the CDR3 reads TGCGCCAGCAGCACCGGGACTAGCTTTCAAGAGACCCAGTACTTC. Residues: CASSTGTSFQETQYF.

On this clonotype itself: It may be a read error: a sequence one base away is much more abundant. The V gene is TRBV3-1, the J gene TRBJ2-5; no clear D gene. The CDR3 covers 13 residues. CDR1 and CDR2 from the germline V gene are LGHDT and YNNKEL (reference sequence). Trimming took off 0 bases at V and 11 bases at J, with 13 bases between the two ends. CDR3 sequence: CASSQDRRIEQYF. For the CDR3, the DNA is TGTGCCAGCAGCCAAGATAGGCGGATTGAGCAGTACTTC.

With respect to this clonotype: A junction boundary mismatches the germline segment, possibly from a read error. The rearrangement links TRBV20-1 to TRBJ2-4; TRBD1 might be the D (5 bases). The DNA end lines up better with TRBJ2-7; the J call may be wrong. The CDR3 has 14 amino acids. Germline-derived CDR1 and CDR2 are DFQATT and SNEGSKA (reference sequence). CDR3 loop: CRARVGQGNYEQYF. As DNA, the CDR3 is TGCCGTGCTAGAGTGGGTCAGGGAAACTACGAGCAGTACTTC.

The chain uses TRBV12-3 or TRBV12-4 and TRBJ1-1; D might be TRBD1 (5 bases). The CDR3 runs to 15 residues. Trimming took 6 bases from V and 2 from J, leaving 16 bases between them. The CDR3 sequence is CASSPSGGINTEAFF. The CDR3 DNA is TGTGCCAGCAGCCCCAGCGGGGGGATTAACACTGAAGCTTTCTTT.

This chain joins TRBV7-2 and TRBJ2-5, with TRBD1 matching over 8 bases. Germline CDR1 SGHTA, CDR2 FQGNSA. The CDR3 has 16 residues. V lost 2 bases, J lost 5 bases, and 10 bases stayed unmatched. The CDR3 nucleotides are TGTGCCAGCAGCTTACAGGGGGCGCGGATGGCCGAGACCCAGTACTTC. Translated, it gives CASSLQGARMAETQYF.

The rearrangement uses TRBV7-9 and TRBJ2-7; D is possibly TRBD1 (6 bases). Per germline, CDR1 SEHNR and CDR2 FQNEAQ (reference sequence). V was shortened by 0 bases and J by 5 bases, with 11 bases between the two germline ends. CDR3 length: 14 amino acids. The CDR3 DNA follows: TGTGCCAGCAGCTTAGCGCAACAGGGCCACGAGCAGTACTTC. It is translated as CASSLAQQGHEQYF.

The chain couples TRBV20-1 to TRBJ2-1; 13 bases match TRBD2. This CDR3 has 18 amino acids. CDR1 DFQATT and CDR2 SNEGSKA come from the germline V gene (reference sequence). J gave up 3 bases and V 0 bases, and 8 bases lay outside the gene matches. CDR3 sequence (DNA): TGCAGTGCTAGAGATTGGAGACTAGCGGGAGGTTACTACAATGAGCAGTTCTTC. This codes for CSARDWRLAGGYYNEQFF.

CDR3 amino acids: CASSSDLGAWPANGGELFF. The CDR3 region has the DNA TGTGCCAGCAGCTCAGATCTCGGTGCCTGGCCTGCCAACGGCGGGGAGCTGTTTTTT. V and J are TRBV7-2 and TRBJ2-2; no definite D call. The V end lost 4 bases, the J end lost 7 bases, and 28 bases lay between the germline ends. The CDR3 spans 19 residues. In germline, CDR1 is SGHTA, CDR2 FQGNSA.

V gene TRBV7-2 combines with J gene TRBJ2-7; 7 bases align to TRBD2. Germline CDR1 reads SGHTA; CDR2 reads FQGNSA. The CDR3 covers 15 residues. V shed 1 base, J shed 0 bases, and the junction held 3 bases outside the gene matches. The CDR3 sequence is CASSLEAGVSYEQYF. DNA for the CDR3: TGTGCCAGCAGCTTAGAGGCGGGGGTCTCCTACGAGCAGTACTTC.

This clonotype was detected only a few times. V usage is TRBV4-2 and J usage is TRBJ2-5, with TRBD2 identical over 9 bases. Germline-derived CDR1 and CDR2 are LGHNA and YNFKEQ. With V trimmed by 3 bases and J by 1 base, 6 bases remained unmatched. The CDR3 has 16 residues. The CDR3 DNA follows: TGTGCCAGCAGCCAGGGGACTAGCACTCTCCAAGAGACCCAGTACTTC. Translation gives CASSQGTSTLQETQYF.

This clonotype was counted only a few times. This chain uses TRBV27 with TRBJ2-3; 11 bases fit TRBD2. The ends lost 3 bases at V and 1 base at J; junction bases unmatched: 9. Germline V gene lookup returns CDR1 MNHEY and CDR2 SMNVEV (reference sequence). The CDR3 has 18 amino acids. CDR3 amino acids: CASSLRLAGGYRTDTQYF. The CDR3, as DNA: TGTGCCAGCAGTTTGAGGCTAGCGGGAGGTTACCGCACAGATACGCAGTATTTT.

This clonotype was found a few times. The V gene is TRBV12-3 or TRBV12-4, the J gene TRBJ2-7; 14 bases agree with TRBD2. The CDR3 contains 16 residues. J gave up 1 base and V 5 bases, and 4 bases lay outside the gene matches. CDR3 nucleotides: TGTGCCAGCAGTCCAGGACTAGCGGGAGGATCCTACGAGCAGTACTTC. Encoded protein: CASSPGLAGGSYEQYF.

In this sample, this clonotype turned up a few times. This sequence joins TRBV4-2 and TRBJ1-4; TRBD1 is a possible D gene (6 bases). V dropped 0 bases and J dropped 7 bases, with 12 bases sitting between them. Germline assignment: CDR1 LGHNA and CDR2 YNFKEQ. This CDR3 spans 15 amino acids. CDR3 coding DNA: TGTGCCAGCAGCCAAGAGGGGGGGCGCCGTGAAAAACTGTTTTTT. Translating gives CASSQEGGRREKLFF.

The rearrangement joins TRBV7-2 to TRBJ2-4, with a weak D call TRBD1 (6 bases). V lost 0 bases and J 5 bases, leaving 11 bases between the germline ends. The germline CDR1 and CDR2 sequences are SGHTA and FQGNSA. The CDR3 totals 15 residues. CDR3 sequence (DNA): TGTGCCAGCAGCTTAGCGCCAACAGGGCAAAACATTCAGTACTTC. It encodes CASSLAPTGQNIQYF.

The rearrangement uses TRBV29-1 and TRBJ1-2; D is perhaps TRBD1 (5 bases). The V gene's germline CDR1 is SQVTM and CDR2 ANQGSEA. The V end lost 6 bases, the J end lost 8 bases, and 19 bases lay between the germline ends. This CDR3 is 13 amino acids long. Written as DNA, the CDR3 is TGCAGCGTGGAGGGACGGGCGCCGAACGGCTACACCTTC. This gives the protein CSVEGRAPNGYTF.

The chain combines TRBV6-6 with TRBJ2-7; D tentatively fits TRBD1 or TRBD2 (5 bases each). CDR3 length: 12 residues. V was pared by 8 bases and J by 2 bases, with 10 bases between. Germline-derived CDR1 and CDR2 are MNHNY and SVGAGI (reference sequence). Written as DNA, the CDR3 is TGTGCCAGCCAAGAGGGACCCTACGAGCAGTACTTC. Amino acid sequence: CASQEGPYEQYF.

This clonotype was seen only once. The rearrangement joins TRBV29-1 to TRBJ2-7; D is possibly TRBD1 (6 bases). The ends were cut back, 5 bases at V and 2 bases at J, with 13 bases in the middle. From germline, CDR1 is SQVTM and CDR2 ANQGSEA. This CDR3 is built from 13 residues. The CDR3 DNA reads as TGCAGCGTTCCCGGCCCAGGGGCCTACGAGCAGTACTTC. Translated: CSVPGPGAYEQYF.

The V gene is TRBV20-1, the J gene TRBJ2-4; 11 bases map to TRBD2. The CDR3 covers 18 residues. V lost 6 bases and J lost 0; bases outside the gene matches: 13. The germline V gene encodes CDR1 DFQATT and CDR2 SNEGSKA (reference sequence). The CDR3 DNA reads TGCAGTGCCAAGACGGGACTAGCGGAGGGGCTAGCCAAAAACATTCAGTACTTC. This codes for CSAKTGLAEGLAKNIQYF.

This clonotype was counted once. The chain uses TRBV11-1 and TRBJ2-1; D call uncertain. The CDR3 length is 12 residues. Trimming removed 1 base at V and 9 bases at J, with 7 bases between. Germline lookup yields CDR1 SGHAT and CDR2 FQDESV (reference sequence). The CDR3 DNA reads TGTGCCAGCAGCTTAGTTGTTGGTGAGCAGTTCTTC. This sequence encodes CASSLVVGEQFF.

This clonotype was counted ten times or more. CDR3 sequence (DNA): TGTGCCAGCAGTGATGAGGCAAATGAGCAGTTCTTC. It codes for CASSDEANEQFF. The chain is built from TRBV6-1 and TRBJ2-1; D is ambiguous. Trimming removed 3 bases from V and 7 bases from J, with 7 bases in between. CDR3 length equals 12 residues. Germline V gene sequence: CDR1 MNHNS, CDR2 SASEGT.

This chain uses TRBV7-9 with TRBJ1-2; 9 positions match TRBD1. The ends lost 8 bases at V and 8 bases at J; junction bases unmatched: 3. This CDR3 has 11 amino acids. Germline-derived CDR1 and CDR2 are SEHNR and FQNEAQ (reference sequence). The CDR3 nucleotides read TGTGCCAGCGGAACAGGGGGCGGCTACACCTTC. Its translation: CASGTGGGYTF.

The rearrangement joins TRBV5-6 to TRBJ2-1, with D possibly being TRBD2 (6 bases). This CDR3 region has 14 residues. The germline V and J ends were trimmed by 1 base and 6 bases, with 11 bases remaining between them. Germline CDR1 is SGHDT and CDR2 is YYEEEE. DNA of the CDR3: TGTGCCAGCAGCTTGTCAAGGGAGGTCAATGAGCAGTTCTTC. Amino acids: CASSLSREVNEQFF. Drawing the rest from reference TRBV5-6 and TRBJ2-1, the complete variable domain is DAGVTQSPTHLIKTRGQQVTLRCSPKSGHDTVSWYQQALGQGPQFIFQYYEEEERQRGNFPDRFSGHQFPNYSSELNVNALLLGDSALYLCASSLSREVNEQFFGPGTRLTVL.

The chain is built from TRBV20-1 and TRBJ2-7, with 9 bases identical to TRBD2. This CDR3 spans 15 amino acids. Per germline, CDR1 DFQATT and CDR2 SNEGSKA (reference sequence). J was trimmed by 2 bases and V by 5 bases; bases with no gene match: 10. The CDR3 spells CSAGTSGWSAYEQYF. CDR3 bases: TGCAGTGCTGGCACTAGCGGGTGGAGCGCCTACGAGCAGTACTTC.

The rearrangement links TRBV6-5 to TRBJ1-1, with a weak D call TRBD1 (5 bases). The CDR3 is 14 amino acids. From germline, CDR1 is MNHEY and CDR2 SVGAGI. Trimming left V 0 bases short and J 4 bases short, with 9 bases between. This CDR3 is CASSYSARGTEAFF. The CDR3 DNA follows: TGTGCCAGCAGTTACTCAGCTAGGGGCACTGAAGCTTTCTTT.

This clonotype turned up a few times. This chain links TRBV5-1 with TRBJ1-4; D is undetermined. CDR1 is SGHRS, CDR2 YFSETQ, per germline. V was pared by 1 base and J by 0 bases, with 10 bases between. This CDR3 spans 16 amino acids. The CDR3: CASSLWGGTTNEKLFF. CDR3 nucleotide sequence: TGCGCCAGCAGCTTGTGGGGAGGGACAACTAATGAAAAACTGTTTTTT.

This clonotype has more than one count but fewer than ten. This sequence joins TRBV20-1 and TRBJ2-7, with D perhaps TRBD2 (6 bases). Per the germline V gene, CDR1 is DFQATT and CDR2 is SNEGSKA (reference sequence). The V gene lost 3 bases and the J gene lost 3 bases, with 12 bases spanning the gap. This CDR3 has 13 amino acids. CDR3 loop: CSASRLAIYEQYF. As DNA, the CDR3 is TGCAGTGCTAGTCGGCTAGCGATCTACGAGCAGTACTTC.